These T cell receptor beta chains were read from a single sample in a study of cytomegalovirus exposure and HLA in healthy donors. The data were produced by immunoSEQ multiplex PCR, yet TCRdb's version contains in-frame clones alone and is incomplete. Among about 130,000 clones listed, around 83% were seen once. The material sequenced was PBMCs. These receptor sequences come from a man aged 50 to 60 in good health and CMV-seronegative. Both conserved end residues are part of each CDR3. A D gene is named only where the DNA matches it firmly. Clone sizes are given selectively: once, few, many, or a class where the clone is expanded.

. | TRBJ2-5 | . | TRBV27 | TGTGCCAGCAGTTTACGCCAGGGCAGGGAGACCCAGTACTTC | CASSLRQGRETQYF
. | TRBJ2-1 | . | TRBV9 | TGTGCCAGCAGCGTAGGGGGGCCAACCTACAATGAGCAGTTCTTC | CASSVGGPTYNEQFF
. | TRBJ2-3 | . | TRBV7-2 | TGTGCCAGCAGCTATACAGGTGGAGATACGCAGTATTTT | CASSYTGGDTQYF
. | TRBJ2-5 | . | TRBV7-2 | TGTGCCGCGGCCCCGGACAGTCAAGAGACCCAGTACTTC | CAAAPDSQETQYF
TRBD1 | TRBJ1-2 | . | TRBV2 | TGTGCCAGCAGTGGCAAACAGGGGGACCAAGACTATGGCTACACCTTC | CASSGKQGDQDYGYTF
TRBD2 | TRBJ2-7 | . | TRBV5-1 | TGCGCCAGCAGCCCCCGGACTAGCTCCTACGAGCAGTACTTC | CASSPRTSSYEQYF
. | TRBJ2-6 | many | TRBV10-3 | TGTGCCATCAGTCTAATTGGGGGGACTGGGGCCAACGTCCTGACTTTC | CAISLIGGTGANVLTF
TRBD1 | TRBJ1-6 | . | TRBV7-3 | TGTGCCAGCAGCTTACCCGGGACAGGGGATTTTGTTTCCTATAATTCACCCCTCCACTTT | CASSLPGTGDFVSYNSPLHF
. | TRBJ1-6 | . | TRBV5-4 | TGTGCCAGGTTCGCGAGACAGGCCCTCCAAAAAGCTAATTCACCCCTCCACTTT | CARFARQALQKANSPLHF
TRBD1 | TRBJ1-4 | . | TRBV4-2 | TGTGCCAGCAGCCAAGCAACGACAGGGGCTAATGAAAAACTGTTTTTT | CASSQATTGANEKLFF
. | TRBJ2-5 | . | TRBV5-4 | TGTGCCAGCAGCTCCGGGAACCCGGGGGAGACCCAGTACTTC | CASSSGNPGETQYF
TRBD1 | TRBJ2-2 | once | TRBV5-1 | TGCGCCAGCAGCTTGGGACAGGGTGGAACCGGGGAGCTGTTTTTT | CASSLGQGGTGELFF
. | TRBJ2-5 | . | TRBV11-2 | TGTGCCAGCAGCTATAGCGGTCAGACCCAGTACTTC | CASSYSGQTQYF
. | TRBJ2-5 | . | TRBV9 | TGTGCCAGCAGCGCAGGTGTTGCCCAGGTGGAGACCCAGTACTTC | CASSAGVAQVETQYF
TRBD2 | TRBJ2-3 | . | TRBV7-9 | TGTGCCAGCAGCACTAGCGGGCTTAGCACAGATACGCAGTATTTT | CASSTSGLSTDTQYF
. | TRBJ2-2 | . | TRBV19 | TGTGCCAGTAGTACCACAGTAGTCGGGGAGCTGTTTTTT | CASSTTVVGELFF
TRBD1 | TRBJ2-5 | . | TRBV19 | TGTGCCAGTAGTACGGACAGGGAAGAGACCCAGTACTTC | CASSTDREETQYF
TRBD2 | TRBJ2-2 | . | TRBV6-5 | TGTGCCAGCAGTTGGACTAGCGGGGCCGGGGAGCTGTTTTTT | CASSWTSGAGELFF
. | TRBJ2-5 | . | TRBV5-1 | TGCGCCAGCACACTCGAATCGCAACAAGAGACCCAGTACTTC | CASTLESQQETQYF
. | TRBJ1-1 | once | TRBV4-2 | TGTGCCAGCAGCCAATTGAGGAACCCTATCAACACTGAAGCTTTCTTT | CASSQLRNPINTEAFF
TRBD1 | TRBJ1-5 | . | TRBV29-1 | TGCAGCGTTGAAGTCCACAGGGGATTAGGGTATAGCAATCAGCCCCAGCATTTT | CSVEVHRGLGYSNQPQHF
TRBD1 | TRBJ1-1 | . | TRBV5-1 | TGCGCCAGCAGCTTGGAGACAGGGAGAAGTGAAGCTTTCTTT | CASSLETGRSEAFF
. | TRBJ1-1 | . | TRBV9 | TGTGCCAGCAGCGTAGTAGGGAGCACTGAAGCTTTCTTT | CASSVVGSTEAFF
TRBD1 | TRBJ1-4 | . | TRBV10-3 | TGTGCCATCAGTGAGGGACAGGGGCGGGAAAAACTGTTTTTT | CAISEGQGREKLFF
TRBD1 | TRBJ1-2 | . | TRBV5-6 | TGTGCCAGCAGCTGGGGACAGGGGTCTGCTGGCTACACCTTC | CASSWGQGSAGYTF
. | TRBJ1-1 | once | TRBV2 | TGTGCCAGCAGTGAGGCCCGGGGGGCGGGAACTGAAGCTTTCTTT | CASSEARGAGTEAFF
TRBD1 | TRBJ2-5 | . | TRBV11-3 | TGTGCCAGCAGCCCTGGGACAGTGGAGACCCAGTACTTC | CASSPGTVETQYF
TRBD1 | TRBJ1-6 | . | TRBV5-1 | TGCGCCAGCAGCTTGGCCGGGACAGGTCTAAATTCACCCCTCCACTTT | CASSLAGTGLNSPLHF
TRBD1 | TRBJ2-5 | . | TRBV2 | TGTGCCAGCAGCACGAAAACAGGGGGGGAGACCCAGTACTTC | CASSTKTGGETQYF
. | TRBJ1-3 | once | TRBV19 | TGTGCCACCTCGACTCTCCGGGGAAACACCATATATTTT | CATSTLRGNTIYF
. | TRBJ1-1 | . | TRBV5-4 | TGTGCCAGCAGCCTTCTGAGTGAGATGAACACTGAAGCTTTCTTT | CASSLLSEMNTEAFF
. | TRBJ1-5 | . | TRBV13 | TGTGCCAGCAGCTTAGGTGGCGGGTCCCCCTTGCATTTT | CASSLGGGSPLHF
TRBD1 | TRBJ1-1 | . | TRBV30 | TGTGCCTGGAGTGTAATCAACAGGGGCCGCGTTGCGGCTTTCTTT | CAWSVINRGRVAAFF
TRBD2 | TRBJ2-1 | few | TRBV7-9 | TGTGCCAGCAGGCTTGTAGCGGGGGAGGGTTGGGGTGAGCAGTTCTTC | CASRLVAGEGWGEQFF
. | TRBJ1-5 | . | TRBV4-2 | TGTGCCAGCAGCCAAGATCGGGGGGTTCAGCCCCAGCATTTT | CASSQDRGVQPQHF
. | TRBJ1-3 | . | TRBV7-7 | TGTGCGACGGGGGGCGTTGGAAACACCATATATTTT | CATGGVGNTIYF
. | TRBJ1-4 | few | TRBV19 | TGTGCCAGTAAGCGACTGTTGGGAGGCATCGGTGAAAAACTGTTTTTT | CASKRLLGGIGEKLFF
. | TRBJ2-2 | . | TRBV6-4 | TGTGCCAGCAGTGGCTCCAGTACCGGGGAGCTGTTTTTT | CASSGSSTGELFF
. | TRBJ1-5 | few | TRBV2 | TGTGCCAGCAGTAGACAGGATGGGACCCAGCATTTT | CASSRQDGTQHF
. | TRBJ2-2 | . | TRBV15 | TGTGCCATCCTGAGGGGCGGGGCGGGAACCGGGGAGCTGTTTTTT | CAILRGGAGTGELFF
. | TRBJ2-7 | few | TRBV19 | TGTGCCAGTAGTATGAGGGACGAGCAGTACTTC | CASSMRDEQYF
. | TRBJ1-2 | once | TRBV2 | TGTGCCAGCAGTGGACAGGACTATGGCTACACCTTC | CASSGQDYGYTF
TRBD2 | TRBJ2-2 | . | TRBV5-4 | TGTGCCAGCAGCTTGGGTAGCGGGGGGAACACCGGGGAGCTGTTTTTT | CASSLGSGGNTGELFF
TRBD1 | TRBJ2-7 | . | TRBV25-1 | TGTGCCAGCAGTGAGCTGGGGACAGACTACGAGCAGTACTTC | CASSELGTDYEQYF
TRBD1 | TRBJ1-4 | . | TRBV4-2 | TGTGCCAGCAGCCAAGGGCCGACAGGGCGGGAAAAACTGTTTTTT | CASSQGPTGREKLFF